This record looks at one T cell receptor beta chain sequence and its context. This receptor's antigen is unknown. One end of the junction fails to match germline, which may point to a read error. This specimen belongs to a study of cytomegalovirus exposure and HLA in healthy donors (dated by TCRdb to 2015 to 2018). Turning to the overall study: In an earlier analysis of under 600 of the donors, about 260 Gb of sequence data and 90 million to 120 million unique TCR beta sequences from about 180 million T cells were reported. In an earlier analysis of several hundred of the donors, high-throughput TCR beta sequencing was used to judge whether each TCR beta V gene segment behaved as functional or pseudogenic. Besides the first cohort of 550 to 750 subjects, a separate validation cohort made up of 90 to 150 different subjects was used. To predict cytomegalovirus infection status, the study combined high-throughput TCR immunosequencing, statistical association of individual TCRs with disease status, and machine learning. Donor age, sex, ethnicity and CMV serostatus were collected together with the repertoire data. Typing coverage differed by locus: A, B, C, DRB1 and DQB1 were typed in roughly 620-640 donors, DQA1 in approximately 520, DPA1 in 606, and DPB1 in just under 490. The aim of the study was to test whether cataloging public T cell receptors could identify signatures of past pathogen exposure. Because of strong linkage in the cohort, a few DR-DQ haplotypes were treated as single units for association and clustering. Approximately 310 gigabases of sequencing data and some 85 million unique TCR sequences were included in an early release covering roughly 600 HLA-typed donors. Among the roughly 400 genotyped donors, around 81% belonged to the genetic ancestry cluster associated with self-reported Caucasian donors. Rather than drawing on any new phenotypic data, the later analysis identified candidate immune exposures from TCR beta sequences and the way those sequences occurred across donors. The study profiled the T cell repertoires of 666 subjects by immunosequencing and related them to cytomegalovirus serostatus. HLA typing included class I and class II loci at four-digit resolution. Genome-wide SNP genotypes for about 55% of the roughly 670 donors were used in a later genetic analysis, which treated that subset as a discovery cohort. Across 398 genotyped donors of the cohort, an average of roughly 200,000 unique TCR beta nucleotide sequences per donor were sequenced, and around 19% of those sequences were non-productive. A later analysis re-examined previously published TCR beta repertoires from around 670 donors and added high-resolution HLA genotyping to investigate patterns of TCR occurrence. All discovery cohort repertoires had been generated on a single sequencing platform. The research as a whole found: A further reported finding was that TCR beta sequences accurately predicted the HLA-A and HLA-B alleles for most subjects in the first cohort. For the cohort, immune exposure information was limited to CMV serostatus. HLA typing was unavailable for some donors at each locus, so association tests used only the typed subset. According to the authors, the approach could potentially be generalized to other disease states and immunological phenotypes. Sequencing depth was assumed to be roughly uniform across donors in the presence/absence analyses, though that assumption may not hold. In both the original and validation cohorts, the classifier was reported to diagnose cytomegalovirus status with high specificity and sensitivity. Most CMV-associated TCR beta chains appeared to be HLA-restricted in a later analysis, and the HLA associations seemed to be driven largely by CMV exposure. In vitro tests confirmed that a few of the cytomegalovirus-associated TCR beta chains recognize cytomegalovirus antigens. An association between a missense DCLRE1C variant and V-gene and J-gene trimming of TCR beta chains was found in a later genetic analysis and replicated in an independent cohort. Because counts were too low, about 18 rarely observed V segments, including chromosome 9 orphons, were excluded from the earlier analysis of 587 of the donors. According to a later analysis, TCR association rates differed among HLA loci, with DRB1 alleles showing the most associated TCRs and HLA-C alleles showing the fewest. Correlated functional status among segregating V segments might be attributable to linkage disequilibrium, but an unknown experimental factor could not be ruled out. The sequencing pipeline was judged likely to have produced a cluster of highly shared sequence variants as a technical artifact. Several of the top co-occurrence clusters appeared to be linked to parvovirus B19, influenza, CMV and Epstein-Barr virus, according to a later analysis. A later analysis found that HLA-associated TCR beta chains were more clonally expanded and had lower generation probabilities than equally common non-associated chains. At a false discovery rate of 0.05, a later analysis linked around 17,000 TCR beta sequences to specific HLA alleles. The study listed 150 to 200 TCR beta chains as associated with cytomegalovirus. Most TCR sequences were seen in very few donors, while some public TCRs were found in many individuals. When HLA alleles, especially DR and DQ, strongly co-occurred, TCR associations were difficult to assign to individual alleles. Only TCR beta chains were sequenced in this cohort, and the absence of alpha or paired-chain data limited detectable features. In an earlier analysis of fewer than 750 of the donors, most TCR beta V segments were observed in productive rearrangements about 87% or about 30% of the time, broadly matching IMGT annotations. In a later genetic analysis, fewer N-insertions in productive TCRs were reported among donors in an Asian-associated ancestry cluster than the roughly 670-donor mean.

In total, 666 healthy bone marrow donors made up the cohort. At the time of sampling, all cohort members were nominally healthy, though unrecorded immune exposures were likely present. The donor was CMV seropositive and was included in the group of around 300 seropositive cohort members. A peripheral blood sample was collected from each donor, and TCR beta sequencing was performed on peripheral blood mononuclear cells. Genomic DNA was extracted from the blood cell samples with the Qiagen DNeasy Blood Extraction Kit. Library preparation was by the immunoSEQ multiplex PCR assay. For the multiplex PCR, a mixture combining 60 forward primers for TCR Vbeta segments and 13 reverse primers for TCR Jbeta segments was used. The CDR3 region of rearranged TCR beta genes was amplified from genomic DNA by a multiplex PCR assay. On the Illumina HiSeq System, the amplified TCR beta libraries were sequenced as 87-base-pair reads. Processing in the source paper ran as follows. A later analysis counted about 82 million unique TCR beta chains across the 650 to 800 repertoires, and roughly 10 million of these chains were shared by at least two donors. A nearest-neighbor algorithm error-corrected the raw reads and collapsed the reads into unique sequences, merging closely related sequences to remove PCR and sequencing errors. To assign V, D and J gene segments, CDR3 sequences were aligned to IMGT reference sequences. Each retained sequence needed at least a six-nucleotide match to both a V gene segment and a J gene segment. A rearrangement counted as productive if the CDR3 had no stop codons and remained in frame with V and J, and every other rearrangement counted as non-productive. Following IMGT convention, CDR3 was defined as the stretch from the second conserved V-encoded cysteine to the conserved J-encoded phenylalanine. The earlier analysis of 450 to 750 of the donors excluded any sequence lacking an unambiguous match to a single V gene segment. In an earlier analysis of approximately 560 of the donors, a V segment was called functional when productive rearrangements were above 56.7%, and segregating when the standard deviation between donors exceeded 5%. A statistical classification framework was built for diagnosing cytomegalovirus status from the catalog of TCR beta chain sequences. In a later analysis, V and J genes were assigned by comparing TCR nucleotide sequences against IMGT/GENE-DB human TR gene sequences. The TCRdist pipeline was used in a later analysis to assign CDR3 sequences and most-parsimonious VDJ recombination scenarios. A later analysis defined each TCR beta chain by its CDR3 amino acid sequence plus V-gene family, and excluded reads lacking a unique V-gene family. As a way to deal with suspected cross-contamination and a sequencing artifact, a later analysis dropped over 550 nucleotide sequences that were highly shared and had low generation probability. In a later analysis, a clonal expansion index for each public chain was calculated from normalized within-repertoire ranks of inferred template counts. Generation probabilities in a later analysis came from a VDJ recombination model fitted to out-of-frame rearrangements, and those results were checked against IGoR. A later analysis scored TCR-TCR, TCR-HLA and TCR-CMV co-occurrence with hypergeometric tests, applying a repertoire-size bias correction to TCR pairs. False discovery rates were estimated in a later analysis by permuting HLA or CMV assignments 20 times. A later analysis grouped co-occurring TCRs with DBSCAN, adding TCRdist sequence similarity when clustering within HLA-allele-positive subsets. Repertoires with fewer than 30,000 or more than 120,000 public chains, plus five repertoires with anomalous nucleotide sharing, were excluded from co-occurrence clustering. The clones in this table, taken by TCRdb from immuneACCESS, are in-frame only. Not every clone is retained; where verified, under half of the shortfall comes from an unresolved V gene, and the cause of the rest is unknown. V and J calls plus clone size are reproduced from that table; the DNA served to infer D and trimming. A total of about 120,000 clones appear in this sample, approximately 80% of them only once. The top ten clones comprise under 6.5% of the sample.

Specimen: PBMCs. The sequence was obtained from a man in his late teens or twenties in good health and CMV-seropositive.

In nucleotide form, the sequence is TGTGCCAGCAGCCCAATCCAGCGCGGTGAAGAACTGTTTTTT. Translated, this gives CASSPIQRGEELFF. The chain is made from TRBV6-5 and TRBJ1-4, with the D gene not confidently named. Via the germline V gene, CDR1 is MNHEY and CDR2 SVGAGI. CDR3 length: 14 amino acids, cysteine to phenylalanine. Only the CDR3 region is kept as DNA, spanning 42 bases read in frame from base 1.